This T cell receptor (beta chain) was retrieved from a study of response to subunit inactivated influenza vaccine. Whole-study findings and limits: With each seasonal influenza vaccination, the authors suggested, few new T cells are recruited.

This CDR3 is built from 13 residues. V lost 0 bases to trimming and J lost 6 bases, with 10 bases between them. The germline V gene encodes CDR1 SGDLS and CDR2 YYNGEE. From the RT-PCR reads, TCRdb called clonotypes with MiXCR, one entry per CDR3 protein. Of approximately 700,000 distinct CDR3 sequences listed, roughly 14% are singletons. This clonotype showed up just a few times. What it binds is unknown. V is TRBV9 and J is TRBJ2-7; D unclear. This TCR came from a man aged 50-59 years who received an inactivated influenza vaccine. The sample was PBMCs from blood, taken 14 days before vaccination. CDR3 in amino acids: CASSVGYGAEQYF. In nucleotides, the CDR3 is TGTGCCAGCAGCGTAGGATATGGCGCCGAGCAGTACTTC. The complete variable domain, with remaining parts taken from reference TRBV9 and TRBJ2-7, reads DSGVTQTPKHLITATGQRVTLRCSPRSGDLSVYWYQQSLDQGLQFLIQYYNGEERAKGNILERFSAQQFPDLHSELNLSSLELGDSALYFCASSVGYGAEQYFGPGTRLTVT.